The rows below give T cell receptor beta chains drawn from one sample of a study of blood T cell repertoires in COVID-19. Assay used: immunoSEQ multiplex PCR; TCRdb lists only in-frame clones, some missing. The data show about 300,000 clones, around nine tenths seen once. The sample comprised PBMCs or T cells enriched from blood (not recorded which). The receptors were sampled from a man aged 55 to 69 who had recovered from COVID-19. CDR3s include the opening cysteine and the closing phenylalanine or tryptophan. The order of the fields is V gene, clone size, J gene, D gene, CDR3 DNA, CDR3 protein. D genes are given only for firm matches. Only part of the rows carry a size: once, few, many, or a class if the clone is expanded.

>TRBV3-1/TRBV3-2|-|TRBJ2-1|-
TGTGCCAGCAGCCAAGACCCCGGGAGCTCCTACAATGAGCAGTTCTTC
CASSQDPGSSYNEQFF
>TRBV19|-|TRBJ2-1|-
TGTGCCAGTAGCCTTGGGCCATTAGAACACAATGAGCAGTTCTTC
CASSLGPLEHNEQFF
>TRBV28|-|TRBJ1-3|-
TGTGCCAGCAGTAGCCCCGCGGGGGGGCTTGGAAACACCATATATTTT
CASSSPAGGLGNTIYF
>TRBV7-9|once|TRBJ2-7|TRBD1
TGTGCCAGCAGCACGGGACAGCTCACCGAGCAGTACTTC
CASSTGQLTEQYF
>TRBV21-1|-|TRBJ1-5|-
TGTGCCAGCAGCACCAGGGGACAGGGGGCCCTTAGCAATCAGCCCCAGCATTTT
CASSTRGQGALSNQPQHF
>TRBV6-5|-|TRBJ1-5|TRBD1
TGTGCCAGCAGTTTAGACAGGGGCAATCAGCCCCAGCATTTT
CASSLDRGNQPQHF
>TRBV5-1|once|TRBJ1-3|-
TGCGCCAGCAGCGCGGAGGTCCCTGGAAACACCATATATTTT
CASSAEVPGNTIYF
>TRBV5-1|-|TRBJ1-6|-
TGCGCCAGCAGCTTGTCAGGGAACTATAATTCACCCCTCCACTTT
CASSLSGNYNSPLHF
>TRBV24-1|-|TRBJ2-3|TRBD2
TGTGCCACCAGTGATACCCCCCGGACTAGCGGGAGAACAGATACGCAGTATTTT
CATSDTPRTSGRTDTQYF
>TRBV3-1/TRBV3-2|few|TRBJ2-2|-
TGTGCCAGCAGCCAATCAGACAGATTCGCCGGGGAGCTGTTTTTT
CASSQSDRFAGELFF
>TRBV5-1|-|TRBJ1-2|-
TGCGCCAGCAGCTTGGGTGTAGGGCAGGGGAGTTTGGATGGCTACACCTTC
CASSLGVGQGSLDGYTF
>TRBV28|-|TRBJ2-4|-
TGTGCCAGCAGTTCCGGGACACCCGGGGACATTCAGTACTTC
CASSSGTPGDIQYF
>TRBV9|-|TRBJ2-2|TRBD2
TGTGCCAGCAGCGCAACCGGGACTAGCGTCCCCGGGGAGCTGTTTTTT
CASSATGTSVPGELFF
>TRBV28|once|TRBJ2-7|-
TGTGCCAGCAGTTTGTTATCCGAGCAGTACTTC
CASSLLSEQYF
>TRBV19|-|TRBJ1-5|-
TGTGCCAGTAGTTTCGGAGGGCCTAGCAATCAGCCCCAGCATTTT
CASSFGGPSNQPQHF
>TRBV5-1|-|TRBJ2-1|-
TGCGCCAGCAGCCCACTGACTAGTTCTACGGTTGAGCAGTTCTTC
CASSPLTSSTVEQFF
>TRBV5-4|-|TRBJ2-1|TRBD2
TGTGCCAGCTATGCGGGAGGGTTCTACAATGAGCAGTTCTTC
CASYAGGFYNEQFF
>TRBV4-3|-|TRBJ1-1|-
TGCGCCAGCAGCCAAGCGGGTGTGGGGCCCACTGAAGCTTTCTTT
CASSQAGVGPTEAFF
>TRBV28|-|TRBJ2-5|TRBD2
TGTGCCAGCAGCCAAGGGACTAGCGGGGGCTACCAAGAGACCCAGTACTTC
CASSQGTSGGYQETQYF
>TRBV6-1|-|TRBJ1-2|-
TGTGCCAGCAGTGATGGGCAGGGCTATGGCTACACCTTC
CASSDGQGYGYTF
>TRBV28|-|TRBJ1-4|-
TGTGCCAGCAGTTTAGGGGGGGCAACTAATGAAAAACTGTTTTTT
CASSLGGATNEKLFF
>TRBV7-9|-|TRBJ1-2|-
TGTGCCAGCAGTTTTAACCGGGGGGGCTATGGCTACACCTTC
CASSFNRGGYGYTF
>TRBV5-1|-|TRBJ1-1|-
TGCGCCAGCAGCTTGGTTCAGGGTTTGGCTTTCTTT
CASSLVQGLAFF
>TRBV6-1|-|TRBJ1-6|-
TGTGCCAGCAGTGACCAGGGGCCCCACTTCTTATATAATTCACCCCTCCACTTT
CASSDQGPHFLYNSPLHF
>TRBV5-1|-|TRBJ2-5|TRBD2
TGCGCCAGCAGCTTGGATGCGGGAGGGACCCAAGAGACCCAGTACTTC
CASSLDAGGTQETQYF
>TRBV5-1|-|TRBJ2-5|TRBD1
TGCGCCAGCAGCCCCCACACACCAATCGGGGGACAGGGGGAACAAGAGACCCAGTACTTC
CASSPHTPIGGQGEQETQYF
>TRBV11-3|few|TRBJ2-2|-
TGTGCCAGCAGCATTACAGGCGGGGAGCTGTTTTTT
CASSITGGELFF
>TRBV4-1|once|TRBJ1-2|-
TGCGCCAGCAGCCAAGGAGTAGTCCTTAACTATGGCTACACCTTC
CASSQGVVLNYGYTF
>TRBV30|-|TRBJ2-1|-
TGTGCCATGGACGGCGGGGTCTACAATGAGCAGTTCTTC
CAMDGGVYNEQFF
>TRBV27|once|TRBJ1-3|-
TGTGCCAGCAGTACCCGGAGGGACCCCCCTGGAAACACCATATATTTT
CASSTRRDPPGNTIYF
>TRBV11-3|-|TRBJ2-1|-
TGTGCCAGCAGCTCGTCGGGAGTCTCCTACAATGAGCAGTTCTTC
CASSSSGVSYNEQFF
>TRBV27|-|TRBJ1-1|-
TGTGCCAGCAGCACAGGGTATACTGAAGCTTTCTTT
CASSTGYTEAFF
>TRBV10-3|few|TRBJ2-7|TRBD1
TGTGCCATCAGGACGGGACAGGGGCTGGGCGAGCAGTACTTC
CAIRTGQGLGEQYF
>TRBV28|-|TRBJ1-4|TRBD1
TGTGCCAGCAGCCCAGGGGACAGGGGGAATGAAAAACTGTTTTTT
CASSPGDRGNEKLFF
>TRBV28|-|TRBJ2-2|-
TGTGCCAGCAGCCGTATCACCGGGGAGCTGTTTTTT
CASSRITGELFF
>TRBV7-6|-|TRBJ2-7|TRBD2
TGTGCCAGCAGCTTAGGGGGCGGGAGGGCCTTAGACGAGCAGTACTTC
CASSLGGGRALDEQYF
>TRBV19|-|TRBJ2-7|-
TGTGCCACCCGGACGGGTCCGGGGTCCTACGAGCAGTACTTC
CATRTGPGSYEQYF